This T cell receptor beta chain is drawn from a study of T-cell memory formation after mild COVID-19. Study context: The TCR clusters were mostly specific to one donor. General observations from the study: Most CD4+ clones that shrank were in CM and EM, while CD8+ ones turned up in EMRA.

As for this clonotype: Its antigen remains unidentified.

V was clipped by 3 bases and J by 4 bases, with 17 bases between them. The length of the CDR3 is 16 residues. CDR1 is SGHAT and CDR2 is FQDESV in the germline V gene (reference sequence). TCRdb re-called the 5' RACE reads through MiXCR, storing one row per CDR3 protein. This table holds a few hundred thousand distinct CDR3 sequences, 15% to 20% found once. The chain uses TRBV11-1 and TRBJ2-3; tentative D call: TRBD1 (5 bases). The sequencing sample was made of PBMCs or a T cell subset sorted from them (not recorded which). This TCR was sampled from a man younger than 30 who had mild COVID-19 (a few samples of this study predate the infection). Cell type and time point are not known. For the CDR3, the DNA is TGTGCCAGCAGCTTGGGCAGGGAAGGTGTTGCAGATACGCAGTATTTT. It specifies CASSLGREGVADTQYF. Filled out from reference TRBV11-1 and TRBJ2-3, the complete variable domain reads EAEVAQSPRYKITEKSQAVAFWCDPISGHATLYWYRQILGQGPELLVQFQDESVVDDSQLPKDRFSAERLKGVDSTLKIQPAELGDSAMYLCASSLGREGVADTQYFGPGTRLTVL.